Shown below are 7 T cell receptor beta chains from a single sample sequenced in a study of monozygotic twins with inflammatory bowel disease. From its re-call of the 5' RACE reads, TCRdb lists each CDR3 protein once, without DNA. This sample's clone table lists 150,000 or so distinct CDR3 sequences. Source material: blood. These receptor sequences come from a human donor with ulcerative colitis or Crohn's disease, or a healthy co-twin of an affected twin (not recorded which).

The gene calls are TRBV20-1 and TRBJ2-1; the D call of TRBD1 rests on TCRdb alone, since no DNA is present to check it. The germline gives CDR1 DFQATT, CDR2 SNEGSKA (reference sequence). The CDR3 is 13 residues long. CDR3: CSAIQGGYNEQFF.

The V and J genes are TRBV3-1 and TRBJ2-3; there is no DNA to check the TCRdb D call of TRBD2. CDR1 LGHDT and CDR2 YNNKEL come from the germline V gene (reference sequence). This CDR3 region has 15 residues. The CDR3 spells CASSQEGRAYDTQYF.

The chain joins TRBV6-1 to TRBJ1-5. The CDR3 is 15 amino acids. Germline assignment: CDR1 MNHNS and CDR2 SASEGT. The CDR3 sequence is CASIYAGISNQPQHF.

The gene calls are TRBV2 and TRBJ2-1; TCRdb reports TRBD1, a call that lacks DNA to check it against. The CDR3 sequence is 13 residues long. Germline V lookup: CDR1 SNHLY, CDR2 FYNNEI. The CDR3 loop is CASSKQGYNEQFF. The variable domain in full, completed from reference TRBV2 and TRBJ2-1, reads EPEVTQTPSHQVTQMGQEVILRCVPISNHLYFYWYRQILGQKVEFLVSFYNNEISEKSEIFDDQFSVERPDGSNFTLKIRSTKLEDSAMYFCASSKQGYNEQFFGPGTRLTVL.

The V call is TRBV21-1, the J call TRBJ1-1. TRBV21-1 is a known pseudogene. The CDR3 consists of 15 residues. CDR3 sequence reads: CASSKDRAKNTEAFF.

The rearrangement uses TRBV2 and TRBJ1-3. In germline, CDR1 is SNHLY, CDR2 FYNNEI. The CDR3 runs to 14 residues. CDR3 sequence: CASSESGTGNTIYF.

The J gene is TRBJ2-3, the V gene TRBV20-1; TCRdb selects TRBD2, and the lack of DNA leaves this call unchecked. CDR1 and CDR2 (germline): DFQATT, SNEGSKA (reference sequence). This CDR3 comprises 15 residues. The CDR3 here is CSAPWGGGGADTQYF.